This passage covers 25 T cell receptor beta chains from one sample sequenced in a study of T cell responses to AZD1222 COVID-19 vaccine. Profiling relied on immunoSEQ multiplex PCR, and the TCRdb table lists in-frame clones only, not all of them. The profile covers 100,000 to 150,000 clones, with approximately 90% appearing a single time and 6.9% taken by the ten largest. The material was peripheral blood, obtained on day 0 of AZD1222 vaccination. Receptor source: an adult in good health.

The V call is TRBV7-2, the J call TRBJ1-5; 7 bases are shared with TRBD1. Germline V gene lookup returns CDR1 SGHTA and CDR2 FQGNSA. Trimming took 5 bases from V and 5 from J; bases not matched to a gene: 6. CDR3 length: 14 amino acids. For the CDR3, the DNA is TGTGCCAGCAGCCCTAACAGGGGATATCAGCCCCAGCATTTT. It translates to CASSPNRGYQPQHF.

The rearrangement joins TRBV2 to TRBJ2-5; possible D gene TRBD1, 6 bases. V was pared by 6 bases and J by 5 bases, with 16 bases between. The CDR3 has 14 amino acids. The germline V gene has CDR1 SNHLY and CDR2 FYNNEI. CDR3 sequence (DNA): TGTGCCAGCAGACGACAGGCCGCTCGCGAGACCCAGTACTTC. Its protein is CASRRQAARETQYF.

This chain joins TRBV10-3 and TRBJ2-5, with 9 bases identical to TRBD1. The CDR3 length is 13 residues. Germline CDR1 is ENHRY and CDR2 is SYGVKD. The ends lost 6 bases at V and 3 bases at J; junction bases unmatched: 2. CDR3 sequence reads: CAIRGQGEETQYF. As DNA, the CDR3 is TGTGCCATCAGGGGACAGGGCGAAGAGACCCAGTACTTC.

The chain couples TRBV7-2 to TRBJ2-3; perhaps TRBD1 as D (6 bases). V was shortened by 5 bases and J by 0 bases, with 12 bases between the two germline ends. Germline V gene lookup returns CDR1 SGHTA and CDR2 FQGNSA. The CDR3 extends over 15 amino acids. In DNA form, the CDR3 reads TGTGCCAGCAGCCCAAGGGACAAGAGCACAGATACGCAGTATTTT. Its protein product is CASSPRDKSTDTQYF.

The J gene is TRBJ1-4, the V gene TRBV6-5; possible D gene TRBD1, 5 bases. Germline V gives CDR1 MNHEY, CDR2 SVGAGI. The CDR3 covers 14 residues. V was clipped by 6 bases and J by 4 bases, with 12 bases between them. The CDR3 spells CASSDWGVNEKLFF. CDR3 DNA: TGTGCCAGCAGCGATTGGGGGGTTAATGAAAAACTGTTTTTT.

This clone was recorded a few times. V is TRBV2 and J is TRBJ2-7; no clear D gene. V dropped 5 bases and J dropped 5 bases, with 7 bases sitting between them. The CDR3 length is 11 residues. Germline CDR1 reads SNHLY; CDR2 reads FYNNEI. The CDR3, as DNA: TGTGCCAGCAGTCTTTACGACGAGCAGTACTTC. It translates to CASSLYDEQYF.

The chain's CDR3 is CSVGENTEAFF. The DNA for the CDR3 is TGCAGCGTGGGAGAAAACACTGAAGCTTTCTTT. This chain joins TRBV29-1 and TRBJ1-1; no clear D. CDR1 and CDR2 (germline): SQVTM, ANQGSEA. Trimming cost V 6 bases and J 2 bases, with 7 bases left between them. The length of the CDR3 is 11 residues.

The rearrangement links TRBV5-4 to TRBJ2-2, with TRBD1 matching 7 bases. Germline values: CDR1 SGHNT, CDR2 YYREEE (reference sequence). V lost 4 bases, J lost 2 bases, and 8 bases stayed unmatched. The CDR3 length is 16 residues. The DNA of the CDR3 is TGTGCCAGCAGCGAAAGGACAGGCTTTAACACCGGGGAGCTGTTTTTT. Translated: CASSERTGFNTGELFF.

This sequence joins TRBV5-1 and TRBJ1-4; D is uncertain. This CDR3 spans 13 amino acids. Trimming took off 1 base at V and 8 bases at J, with 9 bases between the two ends. Germline loops: CDR1 SGHRS, CDR2 YFSETQ. CDR3 residues: CASSLFPGEKLFF. The CDR3 nucleotides read TGCGCCAGCAGCTTGTTCCCGGGCGAAAAACTGTTTTTT.

As regards this clone: Additional DNA sequences in this sample encode the identical CDR3. The rearrangement uses TRBV5-1 and TRBJ2-7; D unresolved. V lost 0 bases and J 0 bases, leaving 7 bases between the germline ends. Germline V CDR1 and CDR2: SGHRS, YFSETQ. This CDR3 region has 14 residues. This CDR3 reads CASSLEQSSYEQYF. The CDR3 bases are TGCGCCAGCAGCTTGGAACAGAGCTCCTACGAGCAGTACTTC. Drawing the rest from reference TRBV5-1 and TRBJ2-7, the complete variable domain is KAGVTQTPRYLIKTRGQQVTLSCSPISGHRSVSWYQQTPGQGLQFLFEYFSETQRNKGNFPGRFSGRQFSNSRSEMNVSTLELGDSALYLCASSLEQSSYEQYFGPGTRLTVT.

The V gene is TRBV6-1, the J gene TRBJ2-1; 9 nucleotides match TRBD2. The V gene end was trimmed by 1 base and the J gene end by 6 bases; junction bases not matched to a gene: 10. The germline gives CDR1 MNHNS, CDR2 SASEGT. The CDR3 runs 17 residues. CDR3 sequence reads: CASSEVSRGTSRNEQFF. DNA of the CDR3: TGTGCCAGCAGTGAAGTGTCCCGTGGGACTAGCCGCAATGAGCAGTTCTTC.

J is TRBJ1-1 and V is TRBV7-2, with D tentatively TRBD1 (6 bases). In germline, CDR1 is SGHTA, CDR2 FQGNSA. Trimming left V 5 bases short and J 1 base short, with 14 bases between. The CDR3 sequence is 15 residues long. In DNA, the CDR3 is TGTGCCAGCAGCAGGGATTGGGGGCCGAACACTGAAGCTTTCTTT. Residues: CASSRDWGPNTEAFF.

The V and J genes are TRBV6-2 or TRBV6-3 and TRBJ2-5; D is unresolved. There are 15 residues in the CDR3. V was cut by 4 bases and J by 0 bases, with 12 bases left in between. Per the germline V gene, CDR1 is MNHEY and CDR2 is SVGEGT. This chain's CDR3 is CASSFMTAYQETQYF. The DNA of the CDR3 is TGTGCCAGCAGTTTTATGACCGCGTACCAAGAGACCCAGTACTTC.

The chain is built from TRBV27 and TRBJ2-5, with D perhaps TRBD1 or TRBD2 (5 bases each). V lost 3 bases and J lost 7, with 9 bases in between. The germline V gene encodes CDR1 MNHEY and CDR2 SMNVEV (reference sequence). The CDR3 has 12 amino acids. CDR3 sequence reads: CASSFRAGTQYF. DNA of the CDR3: TGTGCCAGCAGTTTCAGGGCGGGGACCCAGTACTTC.

The chain carries TRBV6-5 and TRBJ2-7; the D gene is possibly TRBD2 (6 bases). CDR3 length: 10 amino acids. V lost 8 bases, J lost 7 bases, and 9 bases lay in between. CDR1 and CDR2 from the germline V gene are MNHEY and SVGAGI. DNA for the CDR3: TGTGCCAGCGGAGCGGGTGAGCAGTACTTC. The encoded protein is CASGAGEQYF.

The chain recombines TRBV13 with TRBJ2-7, with D perhaps assigned TRBD1 or TRBD2 (5 bases each). This CDR3 comprises 15 residues. Trimming cost V 5 bases and J 1 base, with 15 bases left between them. The germline V gene has CDR1 PRHDT and CDR2 FYEKMQ (reference sequence). The CDR3 region has the DNA TGTGCCAGCAGCCCTCCGGGGCCTACGTCCTACGAGCAGTACTTC. Translated: CASSPPGPTSYEQYF.

This clone was recorded only once. CDR3 sequence: CATSKGSRGAQGLADLYEQYF. CDR3 sequence (DNA): TGTGCCACCAGCAAAGGATCCCGCGGGGCCCAGGGACTAGCGGATTTGTACGAGCAGTACTTC. J is TRBJ2-7 and V is TRBV15; 11 nucleotides align to TRBD2. The CDR3 covers 21 residues. CDR1 LNHNV and CDR2 YYDKDF come from the germline V gene (reference sequence). V was clipped by 4 bases and J by 4 bases; unmatched bases: 24.

The rearrangement links TRBV7-9 to TRBJ1-3, with a possible D match to TRBD1 (5 bases). The CDR3 runs to 15 residues. Germline V lookup: CDR1 SEHNR, CDR2 FQNEAQ (reference sequence). V lost 1 base to trimming and J lost 0 bases, with 7 bases between them. CDR3 sequence (DNA): TGTGCCAGCAGCTTAGGCAGGGCCTCTGGAAACACCATATATTTT. This codes for CASSLGRASGNTIYF.

The rearrangement links TRBV6-6 to TRBJ1-3, with D unresolved. From germline, CDR1 is MNHNY and CDR2 SVGAGI (reference sequence). The CDR3 covers 16 residues. Trimming took off 4 bases at V and 0 bases at J, with 13 bases between the two ends. The CDR3 nucleotides read TGTGCCAGCAGTTCCCCCGACATGAGCTCTGGAAACACCATATATTTT. This translates into CASSSPDMSSGNTIYF.

This clone was seen more than once but under ten times. The gene calls are TRBV28 and TRBJ1-2; weak D call: TRBD1 (5 bases). The CDR3 is 14 amino acids. Germline values: CDR1 MDHEN, CDR2 SYDVKM. V was trimmed by 6 bases and J by 0 bases, leaving 11 bases between them. The CDR3, as DNA: TGTGCCAGCAGGGCGGGAGGGGCTAACTATGGCTACACCTTC. It encodes CASRAGGANYGYTF.

This clone occurred a few times. J is TRBJ2-7 and V is TRBV7-2, with D possibly matching TRBD1 (6 bases). Trimming left V 1 base short and J 3 bases short, with 16 bases between. Germline lookup yields CDR1 SGHTA and CDR2 FQGNSA. The CDR3 runs to 16 residues. CDR3 sequence (DNA): TGTGCCAGCAGCTTAGATGGCTGGCAGGGGATCTACGAGCAGTACTTC. Protein sequence: CASSLDGWQGIYEQYF.

This clone was observed a handful of times. V gene TRBV5-1 combines with J gene TRBJ1-2; D may be TRBD1 (5 bases). Trimming cost V 3 bases and J 4 bases, with 10 bases left between them. Germline CDR1 and CDR2: SGHRS and YFSETQ. The CDR3 totals 13 residues. The CDR3: CASSSQGVYGYTF. The CDR3 region has the DNA TGCGCCAGCAGCTCCCAGGGAGTCTATGGCTACACCTTC.

V and J are TRBV4-2 and TRBJ1-4; 9 bases fit TRBD1. Germline CDR1 is LGHNA and CDR2 is YNFKEQ. The CDR3 has 16 amino acids. Trimming took 2 bases from V and 6 from J; bases not matched to a gene: 7. The CDR3, as DNA: TGTGCCAGCAGCCAAAATACTGGGACAGGGTATGAAAAACTGTTTTTT. Its translation: CASSQNTGTGYEKLFF.

The rearrangement links TRBV2 to TRBJ2-1, with 8 bases fitting TRBD1. The CDR3 has 15 residues. The V and J ends lost 8 bases and 4 bases, in that order; junction bases with no gene match: 10. CDR1 SNHLY and CDR2 FYNNEI come from the germline V gene. The DNA for the CDR3 is TGTGCCAGCTCTGAGAGGGACAGGCCATACAATGAGCAGTTCTTC. It yields the protein CASSERDRPYNEQFF. Full variable domain (rest looked up from reference TRBV2 and TRBJ2-1): EPEVTQTPSHQVTQMGQEVILRCVPISNHLYFYWYRQILGQKVEFLVSFYNNEISEKSEIFDDQFSVERPDGSNFTLKIRSTKLEDSAMYFCASSERDRPYNEQFFGPGTRLTVL.

The gene calls are TRBV24-1 and TRBJ2-6; D gene uncertain. In germline, CDR1 is KGHDR, CDR2 SFDVKD. V lost 7 bases and J lost 1, with 4 bases in between. The CDR3 runs to 13 residues. DNA for the CDR3: TGTGCCACCAGGGCGTCTGGGGCCAACGTCCTGACTTTC. Amino acid sequence: CATRASGANVLTF.